This T cell receptor (beta chain) was sequenced for a study of blood T cells in healthy people across ages. Study-wide context: With template switching, about one barcoded beta molecule was captured per two T cells.

Findings of the study overall: Fewer expanded clones and more diversity marked long-lived versus aged donors.

With a J-beta primer mix and a sample-barcoded 5' primer, a second PCR ran about 7 to 11 cycles. In TCRdb, the 5' RACE reads were re-called with MiXCR into one record per CDR3 protein. The sample gives about 640,000 distinct CDR3 sequences, roughly 31% of which show up once; around a sixth is in the top ten. On this clonotype: Its antigen is not identified. A much larger clone lies a single base off, so this may be a read error.

The sequencing sample was made of blood. This TCR was recovered from a woman at least 80 years old in good health.

The CDR3: CSARDPLGGGEQYF. The CDR3 DNA is TGCAGTGCTAGAGACCCCCTAGGGGGGGGAGAGCAGTACTTC. The rearrangement joins TRBV20-1 to TRBJ2-5, with TRBD2 as a possible D gene (7 bases). This CDR3 is 14 amino acids long. V was pared by 0 bases and J by 11 bases, with 19 bases between. The germline CDR1 and CDR2 sequences are DFQATT and SNEGSKA (reference sequence).